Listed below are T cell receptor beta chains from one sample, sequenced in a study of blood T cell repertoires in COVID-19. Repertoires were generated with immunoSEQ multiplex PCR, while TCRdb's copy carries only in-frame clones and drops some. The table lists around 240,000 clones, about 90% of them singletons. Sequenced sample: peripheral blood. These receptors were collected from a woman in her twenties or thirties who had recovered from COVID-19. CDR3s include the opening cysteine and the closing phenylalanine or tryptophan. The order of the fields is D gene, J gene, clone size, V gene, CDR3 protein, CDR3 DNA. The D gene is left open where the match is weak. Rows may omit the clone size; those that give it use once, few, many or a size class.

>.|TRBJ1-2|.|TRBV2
CASSAGQSYGYTF
TGTGCCAGCAGTGCCGGACAGTCCTATGGCTACACCTTC
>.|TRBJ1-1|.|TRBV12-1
CASSPGGLDTEAFF
TGTGCCAGCAGCCCAGGGGGCCTTGACACTGAAGCTTTCTTT
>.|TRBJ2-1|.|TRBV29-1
CSGQTGNEQFF
TGCAGCGGTCAAACAGGGAATGAGCAGTTCTTC
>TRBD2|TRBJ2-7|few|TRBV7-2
CASSFSSGGAVFEQYF
TGTGCCAGCAGCTTTTCTAGCGGGGGGGCCGTATTTGAGCAGTACTTC
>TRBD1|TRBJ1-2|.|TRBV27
CASSSLVGQYYGYTF
TGTGCCAGCAGTTCCCTAGTGGGACAGTACTATGGCTACACCTTC
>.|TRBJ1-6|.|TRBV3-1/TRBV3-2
CASSQGPGGNSPLHF
TGTGCCAGCAGCCAAGGGCCCGGGGGGAATTCACCCCTCCACTTT
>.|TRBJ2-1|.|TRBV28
CASSFAQVYNEQFF
TGTGCCAGCAGTTTCGCGCAGGTATACAATGAGCAGTTCTTC
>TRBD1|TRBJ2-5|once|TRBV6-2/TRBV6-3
CASSYGTGQYF
TGTGCCAGCAGTTACGGGACAGGCCAGTACTTC
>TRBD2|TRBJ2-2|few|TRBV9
CASSDPSGGTNTGELFF
TGTGCCAGCAGCGACCCCAGCGGGGGAACAAACACCGGGGAGCTGTTTTTT
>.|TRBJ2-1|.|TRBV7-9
CASSQPGGLTYNEQFF
TGTGCCAGCAGCCAGCCCGGAGGACTAACCTACAATGAGCAGTTCTTC
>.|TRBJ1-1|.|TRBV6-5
CASSYAGVGNTEAFF
TGTGCCAGCAGTTACGCAGGGGTCGGGAACACTGAAGCTTTCTTT
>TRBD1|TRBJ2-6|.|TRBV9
CASSPSPGQGIGGANVLTF
TGTGCCAGCAGCCCTTCCCCGGGACAGGGAATTGGCGGGGCCAACGTCCTGACTTTC
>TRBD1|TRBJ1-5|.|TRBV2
CASRGQINQPQHF
TGTGCCAGCAGGGGACAGATCAATCAGCCCCAGCATTTT
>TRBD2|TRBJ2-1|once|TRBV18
CASSPSQLAGINEQFF
TGTGCCAGCTCACCTTCCCAACTAGCGGGGATCAATGAGCAGTTCTTC
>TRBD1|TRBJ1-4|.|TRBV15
CATSRGLAGTGGEKLFF
TGTGCCACCAGCAGAGGATTGGCGGGGACAGGAGGTGAAAAACTGTTTTTT
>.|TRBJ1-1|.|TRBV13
CASSPRGQSTEAFF
TGTGCCAGCAGCCCCCGTGGACAGAGCACTGAAGCTTTCTTT
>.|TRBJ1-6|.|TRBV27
CASRRQYDNSPLHF
TGTGCCAGCAGAAGACAGTACGATAATTCACCCCTCCACTTT
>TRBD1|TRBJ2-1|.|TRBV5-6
CASILTGGGEQFF
TGTGCCAGCATCCTGACAGGGGGCGGTGAGCAGTTCTTC
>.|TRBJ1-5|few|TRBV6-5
CASSTGSKQPQHF
TGTGCCAGCAGTACAGGGTCTAAGCAGCCCCAGCATTTT
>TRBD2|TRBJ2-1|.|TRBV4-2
CASSIIAGDYNEQFF
TGTGCCAGCAGCATCATAGCGGGGGACTACAATGAGCAGTTCTTC
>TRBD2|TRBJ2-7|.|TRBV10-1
CASSGGGTSYEQYF
TGCGCCAGCAGTGGGGGGGGGACTAGCTACGAGCAGTACTTC
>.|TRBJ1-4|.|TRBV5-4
CASSLGGGVSNEKLFF
TGTGCCAGCAGCTTGGGAGGGGGGGTATCTAATGAAAAACTGTTTTTT
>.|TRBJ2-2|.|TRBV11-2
CASSLLAGELFF
TGTGCCAGCAGCTTACTTGCCGGGGAGCTGTTTTTT
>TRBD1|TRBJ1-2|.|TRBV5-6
CASSSTGVYGYTF
TGTGCCAGCAGCTCGACAGGGGTTTATGGCTACACCTTC
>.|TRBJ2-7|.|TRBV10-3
CAISELLGGGTEQYF
TGTGCCATCAGTGAGTTGTTAGGGGGGGGTACCGAGCAGTACTTC
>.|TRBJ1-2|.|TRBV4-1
CASSQGSDSIYGYTF
TGCGCCAGCAGCCAAGGCTCGGACAGTATCTATGGCTACACCTTC
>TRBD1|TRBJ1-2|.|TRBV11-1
CASSLNRGGYGYTF
TGTGCCAGCAGCTTGAACAGGGGCGGCTATGGCTACACCTTC
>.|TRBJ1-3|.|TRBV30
CAWSGNTIYF
TGTGCCTGGAGCGGGAACACCATATATTTT
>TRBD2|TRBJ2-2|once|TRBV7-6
CASSRLATGELFF
TGTGCCAGCAGCCGACTAGCCACCGGGGAGCTGTTTTTT
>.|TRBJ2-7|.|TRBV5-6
CASSLPPTSRLSF
TGTGCCAGCAGCTTGCCCCCCACCTCGAGACTGAGCTTC
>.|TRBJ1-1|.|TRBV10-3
CAISETGSDTEAFF
TGTGCCATCAGTGAAACAGGGTCTGACACTGAAGCTTTCTTT
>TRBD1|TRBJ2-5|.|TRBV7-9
CASSIWTGIQETQYF
TGTGCCAGCAGCATTTGGACAGGGATACAAGAGACCCAGTACTTC
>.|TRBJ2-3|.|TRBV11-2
CASSSRPRVGTDTQYF
TGTGCCAGCAGCTCCCGGCCGCGGGTTGGCACAGATACGCAGTATTTT
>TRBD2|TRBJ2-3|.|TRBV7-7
CASGEGLAGTDTQYF
TGTGCCAGTGGAGAGGGACTAGCGGGGACAGATACGCAGTATTTT
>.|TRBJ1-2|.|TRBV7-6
CASSLGVSSGSNYGYTF
TGTGCCAGCAGCTTAGGGGTTTCGAGCGGCTCTAACTATGGCTACACCTTC
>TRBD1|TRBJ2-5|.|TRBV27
CASSRITGGIGETQYF
TGTGCCAGCAGTCGAATTACAGGGGGAATTGGAGAGACCCAGTACTTC
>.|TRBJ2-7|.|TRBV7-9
CASSLFGGNEQYF
TGTGCCAGCAGCTTGTTCGGGGGAAACGAGCAGTACTTC
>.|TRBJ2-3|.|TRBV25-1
CASTPSGFTDTQYF
TGTGCCAGCACCCCATCGGGGTTTACAGATACGCAGTATTTT
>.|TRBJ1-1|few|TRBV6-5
CASRRGIEAFF
TGTGCCAGCCGTCGCGGGATTGAAGCTTTCTTT
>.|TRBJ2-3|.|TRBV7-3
CASSSSTDTDTQYF
TGTGCCAGCAGCTCCTCGACAGACACAGATACGCAGTATTTT
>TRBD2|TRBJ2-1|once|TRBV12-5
CASALNPPGLANLNEQFF
TGTGCTAGTGCCCTTAACCCTCCGGGACTAGCGAATTTGAATGAGCAGTTCTTC
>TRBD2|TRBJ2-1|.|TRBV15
CATSLSIAGGNNEQFF
TGTGCCACCAGCCTCAGTATAGCGGGGGGTAACAATGAGCAGTTCTTC
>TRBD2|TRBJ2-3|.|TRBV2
CAGVAGVYTQYF
TGTGCCGGGGTAGCGGGGGTGTATACGCAGTATTTT
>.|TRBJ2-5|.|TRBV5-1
CASSEGWVQETQYF
TGCGCCAGCAGTGAGGGCTGGGTTCAAGAGACCCAGTACTTC
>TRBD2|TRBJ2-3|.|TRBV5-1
CASSPYTSGGTDTQYF
TGCGCCAGCAGCCCTTACACTAGCGGGGGAACAGATACGCAGTATTTT
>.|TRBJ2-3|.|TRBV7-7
CASSSGAGTPLDF
TGTGCCAGCAGCTCGGGAGCCGGGACCCCGTTGGATTTT
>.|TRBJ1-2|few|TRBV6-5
CASRVPGGTGGYTF
TGTGCCAGCAGGGTCCCTGGGGGGACCGGGGGCTACACCTTC
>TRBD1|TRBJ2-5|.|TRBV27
CASRPTGLQETQYF
TGTGCCAGCAGACCGACAGGGCTACAAGAGACCCAGTACTTC
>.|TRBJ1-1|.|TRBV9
CASSVHGQNTEAFF
TGTGCCAGCAGCGTCCACGGACAGAACACTGAAGCTTTCTTT
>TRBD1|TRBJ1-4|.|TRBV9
CASSVDIGGYEKLFF
TGTGCCAGCAGCGTAGACATAGGGGGCTATGAAAAACTGTTTTTT
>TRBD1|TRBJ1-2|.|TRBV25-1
CASSSRDRGYGYTF
TGTGCCAGCAGCTCAAGAGACAGGGGCTATGGCTACACCTTC
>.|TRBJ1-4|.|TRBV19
CASSIRGKEKLFF
TGTGCCAGTAGTATCCGGGGGAAGGAAAAACTGTTTTTT
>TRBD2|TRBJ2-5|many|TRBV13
CASSLASGVQETQYF
TGTGCCAGCAGCTTAGCTAGCGGGGTACAAGAGACCCAGTACTTC